The source of this T cell receptor (beta chain) is a study of cytomegalovirus exposure and HLA in healthy donors. It was with 60 Vbeta and 13 Jbeta primers that the PCR ran. Clones were sequenced by immunoSEQ multiplex PCR, and TCRdb holds only the in-frame ones, with some missing. The sample data list approximately 110,000 clones. A remark on this clone: The antigen is undetermined.

Study results and caveats: Investigators reported approximately 170 TCR beta chains as tied to cytomegalovirus. For cytomegalovirus status, the classifier reportedly gave diagnoses with high specificity and sensitivity.

This receptor was taken from a man between 18 and 35 years old in good health and CMV-seronegative. Material: PBMCs.

The CDR3 spells CAWTPPPGYEQYF. For the CDR3, the DNA is TGTGCCTGGACCCCTCCTCCGGGTTACGAGCAGTACTTC. This sequence joins TRBV30 and TRBJ2-7, with D uncertain. With 4 bases removed from V and 4 bases from J, the gap between germline ends came to 14 bases. Germline V gene sequence: CDR1 GTSNPN, CDR2 SVGIG (reference sequence). The CDR3 consists of 13 residues.